This is a list of T cell receptor beta chains from one sample in a study of chronic HIV infection and antiretroviral therapy. MiXCR, run by TCRdb on the 5' RACE reads, gives a single entry per CDR3 protein. The sample holds under 55,000 distinct CDR3 sequences, 15% to 20% seen once. The sequencing input was peripheral blood. The receptors stem from an adult who had HIV and had not received antiretroviral therapy, or was an uninfected healthy control (not recorded which). The CDR3 runs from the conserved cysteine through the conserved F or W. Fields, in order: clone size, D gene, J gene, V gene, CDR3 DNA, CDR3 protein. The D gene is left open where the match is weak. Size is stated for part of the rows, as once, few or many counts, or as a class when the clone is expanded.

size: -
D: -
J: TRBJ1-5
V: TRBV11-2
DNA: TGTGCCAGCAGCTTCGAAGGTAATCAGCCCCAGCATTTT
CDR3: CASSFEGNQPQHF

size: -
D: -
J: TRBJ2-3
V: TRBV28
DNA: TGTGCCAGCAGTTCAGCACCCTCAGATACGCAGTATTTT
CDR3: CASSSAPSDTQYF

size: few
D: TRBD2
J: TRBJ2-7
V: TRBV12-3/TRBV12-4
DNA: TGTGCCAGCAGTTTCATCGCGGGAGGGTACGAGCAGTACTTC
CDR3: CASSFIAGGYEQYF

size: few
D: -
J: TRBJ2-5
V: TRBV12-3/TRBV12-4
DNA: TGTGCCAGCAGTCCCTGGGGCGGGTATGGGGAGACCCAGTACTTC
CDR3: CASSPWGGYGETQYF

size: -
D: TRBD1
J: TRBJ2-2
V: TRBV28
DNA: TGTGCCAGCAGTTTACCGACAGGGACCGGGGAGCTGTTTTTT
CDR3: CASSLPTGTGELFF

size: few
D: -
J: TRBJ2-1
V: TRBV20-1
DNA: TGCAGTGCAACACTGGAGAGTCAGTACAATGAGCAGTTCTTC
CDR3: CSATLESQYNEQFF

size: few
D: -
J: TRBJ2-3
V: TRBV24-1
DNA: TGTGCCACCAGTGATTCCCGACTAGCAGATACGCAGTATTTT
CDR3: CATSDSRLADTQYF

size: few
D: -
J: TRBJ1-1
V: TRBV7-2
DNA: TGTGCCAGCAGCCGGACGGTAGGACCGAACACTGAAGCTTTCTTT
CDR3: CASSRTVGPNTEAFF

size: many
D: -
J: TRBJ1-4
V: TRBV5-1
DNA: TGCGCCAGCAGTAAAAGACAGCCGCCGGAGATTAATGAAAAACTGTTTTTT
CDR3: CASSKRQPPEINEKLFF

size: few
D: -
J: TRBJ2-7
V: TRBV4-1
DNA: TGCGCCAGCAGGGGGGGGGCGATTGGCCCCTACGAGCAGTACTTC
CDR3: CASRGGAIGPYEQYF

size: few
D: -
J: TRBJ1-5
V: TRBV28
DNA: TGTGCCAGCAGTTTATTGGGAAGTAGCAATCAGCCCCAGCATTTT
CDR3: CASSLLGSSNQPQHF

size: few
D: -
J: TRBJ2-2
V: TRBV7-8
DNA: TGTGCCAGCAGCACCTCAGGGGCCCTGAACACCGGGGAGCTGTTTTTT
CDR3: CASSTSGALNTGELFF

size: -
D: -
J: TRBJ1-1
V: TRBV5-1
DNA: TGCGCCAGCAGCTTCCGGGGGGATGAGACTGAAGCTTTCTTT
CDR3: CASSFRGDETEAFF

size: -
D: -
J: TRBJ2-3
V: TRBV28
DNA: TGTGCCAGCAGCTCAATCCAGGGGGGGTACACAGATACGCAGTATTTT
CDR3: CASSSIQGGYTDTQYF

size: few
D: -
J: TRBJ1-1
V: TRBV18
DNA: TGTGCCAGCTCACCGGGGACACCTCAGAACACTGAAGCTTTCTTT
CDR3: CASSPGTPQNTEAFF

size: few
D: -
J: TRBJ1-1
V: TRBV5-1
DNA: TGCGCCAGCAGCTTGATCAGGGGTACTGAAGCTTTCTTT
CDR3: CASSLIRGTEAFF

size: few
D: TRBD1
J: TRBJ1-5
V: TRBV11-2
DNA: TGTGCCAGCAGCTCAGGGGGGCGGGGGGTAGGCAATCAGCCCCAGCATTTT
CDR3: CASSSGGRGVGNQPQHF

size: -
D: -
J: TRBJ1-2
V: TRBV29-1
DNA: TGCAGCGTTGCCCAGACCCTTTCTAACTATGGCTACACCTTC
CDR3: CSVAQTLSNYGYTF

size: few
D: -
J: TRBJ2-3
V: TRBV11-2
DNA: TGTGCCAGCAGCTTAGACGGAGGGGTAACAGATACGCAGTATTTT
CDR3: CASSLDGGVTDTQYF

size: few
D: -
J: TRBJ1-1
V: TRBV9
DNA: TGTGCCAGCAGCGTAGGCCCATCAGACACTGAAGCTTTCTTT
CDR3: CASSVGPSDTEAFF

size: few
D: TRBD1
J: TRBJ1-4
V: TRBV27
DNA: TGTGCCAGCAGTTTCGTTTCGCGACAGGGGAATGAAAAACTGTTTTTT
CDR3: CASSFVSRQGNEKLFF

size: few
D: -
J: TRBJ2-2
V: TRBV6-2/TRBV6-3
DNA: TGTGCCAGCAGTTACACCCCGGGTAGGTCAGCGACCGGGGAGCTGTTTTTT
CDR3: CASSYTPGRSATGELFF

size: -
D: -
J: TRBJ2-5
V: TRBV5-1
DNA: TGCGCCAGCAGTATAGGGGGGGAGACCCAGTACTTC
CDR3: CASSIGGETQYF

size: -
D: -
J: TRBJ2-3
V: TRBV7-9
DNA: TGTGCCAGCAGCAGCCGGGACTCTAATACGCAGTATTTT
CDR3: CASSSRDSNTQYF

size: -
D: -
J: TRBJ1-5
V: TRBV28
DNA: TGTGCCAGCAGTCCCGGACAGATCTCCTCTGACAATCAGCCCCAGCATTTT
CDR3: CASSPGQISSDNQPQHF

size: few
D: TRBD2
J: TRBJ2-1
V: TRBV9
DNA: TGTGCCAGCAGCGTAGCTAGCGGGAGCCGCAATGAGCAGTTCTTC
CDR3: CASSVASGSRNEQFF

size: -
D: -
J: TRBJ1-1
V: TRBV4-1
DNA: TGCGCCAGCAGCCGCTCCCCAGCAGGTGGAGGGATGAACACTGAAGCTTTCTTT
CDR3: CASSRSPAGGGMNTEAFF

size: few
D: -
J: TRBJ2-6
V: TRBV30
DNA: TGTGCCTGGCAGACAGGTAGCTCTGGGGCCAACGTCCTGACTTTC
CDR3: CAWQTGSSGANVLTF

size: many
D: TRBD1
J: TRBJ2-4
V: TRBV5-4
DNA: TGTGCCAGCAGCTCCGGGGACAGGGTAGACTTC
CDR3: CASSSGDRVDF

size: few
D: TRBD1
J: TRBJ1-2
V: TRBV5-1
DNA: TGCGCCAGCAGCCGGTCGACAGGGAAGGATGGCTACACCTTC
CDR3: CASSRSTGKDGYTF

size: -
D: -
J: TRBJ1-5
V: TRBV28
DNA: TGTGCCAGCAGTTTCAGAGACGTTAATCAGCCCCAGCATTTT
CDR3: CASSFRDVNQPQHF

size: few
D: TRBD2
J: TRBJ2-1
V: TRBV20-1
DNA: TGCAGTGCTAGAGATCCAGGACTAGCGGGGGCCAATGAGCAGTTCTTC
CDR3: CSARDPGLAGANEQFF

size: -
D: TRBD2
J: TRBJ2-3
V: TRBV19
DNA: TGTGCCAGTAGTAAAGGACTAGCGGGATTCACAGATACGCAGTATTTT
CDR3: CASSKGLAGFTDTQYF

size: -
D: -
J: TRBJ2-5
V: TRBV5-4
DNA: TGTGCCAGCAGCCTAAGGACGGCACAAGAGACCCAGTACTTC
CDR3: CASSLRTAQETQYF

size: few
D: -
J: TRBJ1-5
V: TRBV24-1
DNA: TGTGCCACCTGCCGGGGCGAGGGGCAGCCCCAGCATTTT
CDR3: CATCRGEGQPQHF

size: -
D: TRBD2
J: TRBJ2-5
V: TRBV27
DNA: TGTGCCAGCAGTGAGGTAGCGGGAGGTGAGACCCAGTACTTC
CDR3: CASSEVAGGETQYF

size: many
D: -
J: TRBJ2-7
V: TRBV9
DNA: TGTGCCAGCAGCGCTGGGGGGGCGAGCTACGAGCAGTACTTC
CDR3: CASSAGGASYEQYF

size: -
D: TRBD1
J: TRBJ1-6
V: TRBV27
DNA: TGTGCCAGCAGTGCCACCGGGACAGGGTATTCACCCCTCCACTTT
CDR3: CASSATGTGYSPLHF

size: -
D: TRBD1
J: TRBJ2-3
V: TRBV2
DNA: TGTGCCAGCAGCCCGGGACAGGGCTTCAGCACAGATACGCAGTATTTT
CDR3: CASSPGQGFSTDTQYF

size: few
D: TRBD1
J: TRBJ1-2
V: TRBV29-1
DNA: TGCAGCGTCGATGGACAGGGGAGCGGTGGCTACACCTTC
CDR3: CSVDGQGSGGYTF

size: -
D: TRBD1
J: TRBJ2-6
V: TRBV2
DNA: TGTGCCAGCAGTGAAGAACCGGGACAGTCTGGGGCCAACGTCCTGACTTTC
CDR3: CASSEEPGQSGANVLTF

size: -
D: TRBD1
J: TRBJ2-4
V: TRBV28
DNA: TGTGCCAGCAACGGGGACAGGGGGCCGCTAGCCAAAAACATTCAGTACTTC
CDR3: CASNGDRGPLAKNIQYF

size: -
D: -
J: TRBJ2-1
V: TRBV29-1
DNA: TGCAGCGTTGTCGGGGACTCTCCTGGGCAGTTCTTC
CDR3: CSVVGDSPGQFF

size: few
D: -
J: TRBJ2-7
V: TRBV6-2/TRBV6-3
DNA: TGTGCCAGCAGCTCATTCATCCGCCACGAGCAGTACTTC
CDR3: CASSSFIRHEQYF

size: -
D: TRBD1
J: TRBJ1-1
V: TRBV29-1
DNA: TGCAGCGTTGGGGGGACAGGGGGGACTGAAGCTTTCTTT
CDR3: CSVGGTGGTEAFF

size: -
D: -
J: TRBJ2-7
V: TRBV6-2/TRBV6-3
DNA: TGTGCCAGCAGTCCCCGGGAGCAGTACTTC
CDR3: CASSPREQYF